Shown below are 22 T cell receptor beta chains from a single sample sequenced in a study of T cells in Graves' hyperthyroidism and ophthalmopathy. RNA transcripts were the template for amplifying TCR beta CDR3 regions. Carried out on the TCR CDR3, a first-round RT-PCR used the HTBI primer set. TCRdb used MiXCR to reprocess the multiplex PCR reads, holding one entry per CDR3 protein. The data contain about 620,000 distinct CDR3 sequences, around 16% of them singletons. Sequencing was performed on blood. The receptors derive from a young woman with Graves' hyperthyroidism.

The chain uses TRBV10-3 and TRBJ2-1; D unclear. V was cut by 6 bases and J by 0 bases, with 15 bases left in between. Germline V lookup: CDR1 ENHRY, CDR2 SYGVKD. The CDR3 consists of 16 residues. CDR3 DNA: TGTGCCATCAGCCGCCCGATTGGCGTCTCCTACAATGAGCAGTTCTTC. This gives the protein CAISRPIGVSYNEQFF.

This clonotype showed up just a few times. The chain employs TRBV5-1 and TRBJ2-1, with 8 nucleotides matching TRBD1. The CDR3 is made up of 13 amino acids. Germline V gene sequence: CDR1 SGHRS, CDR2 YFSETQ. The junction had 3 bases not matched to a gene; V was cut back by 3 bases and J by 7 bases. The CDR3 DNA follows: TGCGCCAGCAGCTCTAGACAGGGGAATGAGCAGTTCTTC. This encodes CASSSRQGNEQFF.

The chain combines TRBV20-1 with TRBJ2-3; unclear D gene. V lost 3 bases and J lost 0, with 4 bases in between. Germline CDR1 reads DFQATT; CDR2 reads SNEGSKA (reference sequence). There are 12 residues in the CDR3. The CDR3 DNA reads TGCAGTGCTAGTACCAGCACAGATACGCAGTATTTT. Its translation is CSASTSTDTQYF.

The V gene is TRBV6-2 or TRBV6-3, the J gene TRBJ1-1; D not resolved. The CDR3 has 14 amino acids. The V and J ends lost 0 bases and 6 bases respectively, with 11 bases between them. Germline V gene lookup returns CDR1 MNHEY and CDR2 SVGEGT. The CDR3 loop is CASSYSPNPAEAFF. The CDR3, as DNA: TGTGCCAGCAGTTACTCCCCTAACCCAGCTGAAGCTTTCTTT.

This clonotype was seen more than once but under ten times. The rearrangement links TRBV19 to TRBJ1-4; D unresolved. With 6 bases removed from V and 7 bases from J, the gap between germline ends came to 15 bases. CDR3 length: 14 residues. CDR1 LNHDA and CDR2 SQIVND come from the germline V gene (reference sequence). As DNA, the CDR3 is TGTGCCAGTAGCCCCAGAAACAGACTTGAAAAACTGTTTTTT. It codes for CASSPRNRLEKLFF.

CDR3 coding DNA: TGTGCCACCGGACTAGCGGGAGGCCACAATGAGCAGTTCTTC. Translated: CATGLAGGHNEQFF. This rearrangement joins TRBV2 to TRBJ2-1, with TRBD2 identical over 14 bases. The CDR3 length is 14 residues. The germline gives CDR1 SNHLY, CDR2 FYNNEI. The V and J ends lost 10 bases and 5 bases, in that order; junction bases with no gene match: 4.

The chain has TRBV9 and TRBJ2-2, with unresolved D. With 0 bases removed from V and 2 bases from J, the gap between germline ends came to 8 bases. CDR1 and CDR2 from the germline V gene are SGDLS and YYNGEE. The CDR3 has 15 residues. CDR3 sequence reads: CASSVGRRNTGELFF. CDR3 in DNA: TGTGCCAGCAGCGTAGGGCGAAGAAACACCGGGGAGCTGTTTTTT.

Concerning this clonotype itself: The junction departs from germline at one end; a sequencing error may be responsible. The V and J genes are TRBV3-1 and TRBJ2-1; 14 positions agree with TRBD2. This CDR3 has 14 amino acids. Germline V CDR1 and CDR2: LGHDT, YNNKEL (reference sequence). For the CDR3, the DNA is TGTGCCAGGAGCCAGGGACTAGCGGGAGTTTCGCAGTTCTTC. Protein: CARSQGLAGVSQFF.

This clonotype came up many times. This chain links TRBV12-5 with TRBJ1-5; no definite D call. This CDR3 has 12 residues. V shed 1 base and J shed 4 bases, with 2 bases lying between them. Germline V CDR1 and CDR2: LGHNT, FRNRAP. The DNA of the CDR3 is TGTGCTAGTGGTTTGGGGAATCAGCCCCAGCATTTT. It yields the protein CASGLGNQPQHF.

This sequence joins TRBV5-1 and TRBJ1-1; no reliable D call. There are 14 residues in the CDR3. CDR1 is SGHRS and CDR2 is YFSETQ in the germline V gene. V was cut by 2 bases and J by 1 base, with 9 bases left in between. This CDR3 is CASSLSAANTEAFF. The CDR3 DNA reads TGCGCCAGCAGCTTATCCGCTGCGAACACTGAAGCTTTCTTT.

The rearrangement links TRBV11-3 to TRBJ2-7; no clear D gene. Per the germline V gene, CDR1 is SGHNT and CDR2 is YENEEA. The CDR3 consists of 14 residues. V was clipped by 2 bases and J by 0 bases, with 8 bases between them. CDR3 loop: CASSLRPSSYEQYF. CDR3 nucleotide sequence: TGTGCCAGCAGCTTACGCCCAAGCTCCTACGAGCAGTACTTC.

V is TRBV5-4 and J is TRBJ2-3; 8 bases fit TRBD2. The germline gives CDR1 SGHNT, CDR2 YYREEE (reference sequence). The CDR3 consists of 18 residues. V shed 4 bases, J shed 1 base, and the junction held 14 bases outside the gene matches. The CDR3 DNA is TGTGCCAGCAGCCCCGGGTGGTCGGGAGCGGGGGGCACAGATACGCAGTATTTT. Translation gives CASSPGWSGAGGTDTQYF.

This clonotype has at least ten counts. This chain uses TRBV6-1 with TRBJ2-7; 7 bases fit TRBD1. The CDR3 runs to 12 residues. Germline V gene sequence: CDR1 MNHNS, CDR2 SASEGT. The junction had 1 base not matched to a gene; V was cut back by 7 bases and J by 1 base. The CDR3 region is CASNRGSYEQYF. The CDR3 DNA reads as TGTGCCAGCAACAGGGGTTCCTACGAGCAGTACTTC.

The V and J genes are TRBV30 and TRBJ2-1, with D maybe TRBD2 (5 bases). CDR1 and CDR2 from the germline V gene are GTSNPN and SVGIG (reference sequence). This CDR3 is built from 18 residues. Trimming removed 0 bases at V and 1 base at J, with 19 bases between. DNA of the CDR3: TGTGCCTGGAGTGTACTAGGTCCCCGTCCGGGGTCCTACAATGAGCAGTTCTTC. Amino acids: CAWSVLGPRPGSYNEQFF.

This clonotype showed up many times. The rearrangement links TRBV6-5 to TRBJ2-7; no reliable D call. Germline loops: CDR1 MNHEY, CDR2 SVGAGI. The CDR3 runs to 14 residues. Trimming took off 0 bases at V and 1 base at J, with 7 bases between the two ends. This CDR3 reads CASSYSRLSYEQYF. The CDR3 DNA sequence: TGTGCCAGCAGTTACTCGCGGCTGTCCTACGAGCAGTACTTC.

This clonotype has just a few counts. The chain has TRBV3-1 and TRBJ2-7, with D perhaps TRBD1 or TRBD2 (6 bases each). This CDR3 is built from 13 residues. Trimming pared 4 bases from V and 7 bases from J, leaving 14 bases between. In germline, CDR1 is LGHDT, CDR2 YNNKEL (reference sequence). CDR3 nucleotides: TGTGCCAGCAGCCCCCTCGAGGGGGGTGAGCAGTACTTC. It is translated as CASSPLEGGEQYF.

The chain carries TRBV18 and TRBJ2-1; TRBD2 matches 7 bases. The CDR3 length is 17 residues. Germline V gives CDR1 KGHSH, CDR2 LQKENI. Trimming removed 3 bases from V and 6 bases from J; junction bases left unmatched: 14. CDR3 region: CASSPLAPGGTINEQFF. The CDR3 nucleotides are TGTGCCAGCTCACCTTTGGCCCCGGGAGGAACCATCAATGAGCAGTTCTTC.

This clonotype was seen at least ten times. The genes are TRBV24-1 and TRBJ1-5, with TRBD1 matching over 10 bases. V lost 4 bases and J lost 2; bases outside the gene matches: 4. This CDR3 comprises 16 residues. CDR1 KGHDR and CDR2 SFDVKD come from the germline V gene. The CDR3 reads CATSEDRGNGNQPQHF. The CDR3 DNA sequence: TGTGCCACCAGTGAGGACAGGGGGAACGGCAATCAGCCCCAGCATTTT.

DNA for the CDR3: TGCGCCAGCCGGGACAGGGGATACAATGAGCAGTTCTTC. Amino acids: CASRDRGYNEQFF. The rearrangement joins TRBV5-1 to TRBJ2-1; 10 bases match TRBD1. Germline V CDR1 and CDR2: SGHRS, YFSETQ. The CDR3 runs to 13 residues. Trimming cost V 7 bases and J 4 bases; bases outside gene matches: 2.

The chain employs TRBV5-1 and TRBJ2-7, with 12 bases lining up with TRBD2. CDR3 length: 16 residues. With 2 bases clipped from V and 0 bases from J, the junction kept 3 bases outside the gene matches. The germline V gene has CDR1 SGHRS and CDR2 YFSETQ. CDR3 bases: TGCGCCAGCAGCTTTTCGACTAGCGGGGGCTCCTACGAGCAGTACTTC. Protein product: CASSFSTSGGSYEQYF. The entire variable domain, with the rest obtained from reference TRBV5-1 and TRBJ2-7, is as follows: KAGVTQTPRYLIKTRGQQVTLSCSPISGHRSVSWYQQTPGQGLQFLFEYFSETQRNKGNFPGRFSGRQFSNSRSEMNVSTLELGDSALYLCASSFSTSGGSYEQYFGPGTRLTVT.

With respect to this clonotype: This could be a read error, since a much larger clone is one nucleotide away. The chain carries TRBV13 and TRBJ2-1, with 8 bases lining up with TRBD2. Trimming at V came to 2 bases and at J to 8 bases, leaving 11 bases not matched to a gene. CDR3 length equals 16 residues. The germline V gene has CDR1 PRHDT and CDR2 FYEKMQ (reference sequence). Written as DNA, the CDR3 is TGTGCCAGCAGCTTACCTAGTAGCGGGAAGGGTGATGAGCAGTTCTTC. Protein: CASSLPSSGKGDEQFF.

This clonotype was counted at least ten times. This chain connects TRBV18 to TRBJ2-7, with TRBD1 identical over 7 bases. The trim removed 4 bases at V and 3 bases at J, leaving 12 bases unmatched. The CDR3 loop spans 16 amino acids. CDR1 and CDR2 from the germline V gene are KGHSH and LQKENI. CDR3 protein: CASSLTLTGLDYEQYF. The CDR3 DNA is TGTGCCAGCTCACTGACTCTGACAGGGTTGGACTACGAGCAGTACTTC. The variable domain in full, completed from reference TRBV18 and TRBJ2-7, reads NAGVMQNPRHLVRRRGQEARLRCSPMKGHSHVYWYRQLPEEGLKFMVYLQKENIIDESGMPKERFSAEFPKEGPSILRIQQVVRGDSAAYFCASSLTLTGLDYEQYFGPGTRLTVT.